The T cell receptor (beta chain) under discussion was sequenced for a study of cytomegalovirus exposure and HLA in healthy donors. Study results and caveats: Analyses of presence and absence presupposed an approximately uniform sequencing depth across donors.

Per germline, CDR1 GTSNPN and CDR2 SVGIG (reference sequence). With 2 bases removed from V and 1 base from J, the gap between germline ends came to 18 bases. The CDR3 runs 17 residues. The PCR contained 60 Vbeta and 13 Jbeta primers. The repertoire was sequenced with immunoSEQ multiplex PCR; TCRdb's copy has only in-frame clones and lacks some. The sample holds some 150,000 clones; approximately 80% are singletons and the top ten take 1.3%. On this clone: Its target is not known.

The sequencing sample was made of PBMCs. The receptor comes from a woman aged 45-65 years in good health and CMV-seronegative. The rearrangement uses TRBV30 and TRBJ2-1, with D perhaps matching TRBD2 (6 bases). The CDR3 loop reads CAWSPGLTLDSYNEQFF. The CDR3 region has the DNA TGTGCCTGGAGTCCTGGACTAACTTTAGATTCCTACAATGAGCAGTTCTTC.